The 2 T cell receptor beta chains below all came from one sample that was sequenced in a study of CD8 T cells in Susac syndrome. RNA, at about 0.45 to 1 ug, was reverse transcribed with random hexamers. From the immunoSEQ multiplex PCR reads, TCRdb called clonotypes with MiXCR, one entry per CDR3 protein. Among more than 150,000 distinct CDR3 sequences, around 96% were seen once, and the ten largest hold over 0.12%. The sample was CD4+ T cells from PBMCs. These receptors were obtained from a human donor in good health.

The chain combines TRBV27 with TRBJ2-5; 8 positions match TRBD2. There are 15 residues in the CDR3. V trimming: 5 bases; J trimming: 5 bases; junction bases outside the gene matches: 10. CDR1 and CDR2 from the germline V gene are MNHEY and SMNVEV (reference sequence). The DNA for the CDR3 is TGTGCCAGCAGTCTCACGGGGGGGCCGTGGGAGACCCAGTACTTC. Its translation is CASSLTGGPWETQYF.

The chain joins TRBV29-1 to TRBJ1-3; no clear D. CDR1 is SQVTM and CDR2 is ANQGSEA in the germline V gene. Trimming cost V 8 bases and J 0 bases, with 14 bases left between them. The CDR3 extends over 14 amino acids. In DNA, the CDR3 is TGCAGCATCGTTCTTGGAAACTCTGGAAACACCATATATTTT. This translates into CSIVLGNSGNTIYF.